The sequence of this T cell receptor (beta chain) was determined in a study of shared clonotypes between healthy human individuals (dated by TCRdb to between 2020 and 2021). Looking at the study overall: A few men and two women, aged 18 to 49 years, made up the cohort. For each donor, CD4 naive and CD4 memory were each run on three plates, CD8 naive on two plates, and CD8 memory on one plate. The study deeply sequenced blood TCR repertoires of five healthy adults to estimate repertoire size and the extent of clonotype sharing between individuals. To increase sequencing depth and limit assay-specific biases, TCR repertoire library preparation and sequencing were carried out by different laboratories using diverse techniques. Between about 0.94 and 8.9 billion PBMCs per donor were obtained by leukapheresis. The research as a whole found: Only blood was sampled, and tissue TCR repertoires likely differ from those in blood. Larger estimated clonotype richness was generally found for naive subsets than for memory subsets. Because the study included a small number of donors, the genetic and exposure-history diversity represented was limited. Pairwise subsampling led to the expectation that sequencing depth would affect the degree of clonotype sharing among donors. Roughly 5% of naive CD4, 3.5% of naive CD8, around 2.3% of memory CD4, and approximately 0.4% of memory CD8 clonotypes were shared across several donors. Higher generation probabilities were observed for clonotypes shared by all four sorted-subset donors than for non-shared clonotypes. Even with the large sequencing depth, rarefaction of the sorted-subset datasets indicated that sequencing was incomplete.

The count of this clone is one. Its target antigen remains unknown. No much larger clone exists at a distance of one base, and base qualities are not known. Using the deep immunoSEQ assay, multiplex PCR amplified TCR CDR3 regions from genomic DNA. Genomic DNA extracted from each cell subset was distributed evenly over all wells of several immunoSEQ 96-well plates, and each plate served as one replicate. For sorted subsets, around 200 ng genomic DNA, equal to 25,000 to 35,000 T cell genomes, was loaded into each replicate PCR. Purified libraries were quantified with a Qubit 3.0 fluorometer, sized on a Bioanalyzer 2100, and re-quantified with the KAPA Library Quantification kit. Every immunoSEQ 96-well plate was sequenced on a separate single-read 150-cycle Illumina NextSeq 550 flow cell. The published analysis was carried out like this. Because the immunoSEQ output held only junctional sequences and lacked quality scores, the filtering could not match the filtering applied to full-length reads. To assign V/J genes and CDR3, sequences were annotated using PyIR, a Python wrapper for IgBLAST v1.9, with IMGT germline references. Reads were removed for weak V/J assignments (E-value above 1e-6), missing CDR3, stop codons, out-of-frame junctions, or ambiguous translated residues. V3J clonotypes were defined by identical inferred V gene, J gene, and CDR3 amino acid sequence. To compute the percentage overlap between repertoires, the number of shared unique clonotypes was divided by the size of the smaller repertoire. Richness of each repertoire was evaluated using RTK rarefaction, the Chao1 estimator, and Recon v2.1 estimates of unobserved clonotypes. Generation probabilities were computed with OLGA for all TCRbeta clonotypes obtained by the gDNA method from several donors. TCRdb stores this immuneACCESS table with in-frame sequences only. Part of the clones is absent; in the studies checked, under half of the shortfall reflects unresolved V genes, and no reason is known for the rest. V and J calls and clone size are given by that table; D and trimming were obtained from the DNA. This sample has 2 million to 2.5 million clones in its table, and around 96% of those were observed once. The top ten clones comprise about 1.1% of the sample.

CDR1 and CDR2 are drawn from the germline V gene: MNHNS, SASEGT. Spanning cysteine to phenylalanine, the CDR3 consists of 14 amino acids. The DNA shown is the 42-base CDR3, in frame from base 1. At the junction V is shortened by 4 bases and J by 1 base, with 11 bases in between. CD8 naive samples were CD45RO-negative cells positively selected for CCR7, giving a CD45RA+CCR7+ population that excluded TemRA cells. The donors were healthy, HIV-negative adults with no recently reported acute infections or vaccinations. Every donor was a Caucasian adult residing in Nashville, Tennessee, USA. Blood was collected by leukapheresis, and PBMCs were isolated by Ficoll-Histopaque density gradient centrifugation and then cryopreserved in liquid nitrogen vapor phase. Analytical flow cytometry was used to check the purity and quantity of each magnetically sorted T cell population. Each sorted fraction had its genomic DNA isolated and then quantified by UV absorbance on a Nanodrop 2000c.

The sample was naive CD8+ T cells sorted from blood. Read against the paper, the sample's cell subset or site label means: CD45RA+CCR7+. The chain links TRBV6-1 with TRBJ2-7, with no confident D gene call. The TCR originated in a man younger than 30 in good health. The CDR3 has the sequence CASSGGRTSYEQYF. Here is the DNA: TGTGCCAGCAGTGGGGGTAGAACGTCCTACGAGCAGTACTTC.